This entry lists 17 T cell receptor beta chains sequenced from one sample in a study of T cell repertoires in cytomegalovirus infection (dated by TCRdb to between 2018 and 2021). No cognate antigen is known for these TCRs. The run used an Illumina HiSeq 1500. Using fastp trimming at Q25 and MiXCR clonotype assembly, TCRdb reanalyzed the public sequencing data and kept in-frame beta chains. A single entry per CDR3 protein holds the most common genes and DNA from its merged rows. This sample comprises approximately 1,000,000 distinct CDR3 sequences, 31% of them detected only once. Roughly 13% of the sample lies in the top ten. The treatment or condition tag for this specimen amounts to: in vitro stimulation with specific CMV peptide epitopes to enrich CMV-specific T cells. This material consisted of cultured CD8+ T cells from PBMCs, taken from culture after CMV antigen stimulation. These receptor sequences come from a human donor in good health (CMV status not recorded). Some clones in this sample may be carry-over from other donors' samples.

Only a few counts were recorded for this clonotype. The rearrangement joins TRBV7-9 to TRBJ2-1; maybe TRBD1 (6 bases). Germline V gene sequence: CDR1 SEHNR, CDR2 FQNEAQ (reference sequence). V lost 5 bases, J lost 0 bases, and 11 bases lay in between. The CDR3 length is 15 residues. The CDR3 region has the DNA TGTGCCAGCAGCGTCAAGGACAGCTCCTACAATGAGCAGTTCTTC. Its protein is CASSVKDSSYNEQFF.

Only a few counts were recorded for this clonotype. The CDR3 sequence: CASSWDRYTGELFF. CDR3 DNA: TGTGCCAGCAGCTGGGACAGATACACCGGGGAGCTGTTTTTT. The V gene is TRBV11-3, the J gene TRBJ2-2, with 7 bases identical to TRBD1. After removal of 4 bases from V and 3 bases from J, the junction contained 2 bases not matched to a gene. Germline values: CDR1 SGHNT, CDR2 YENEEA. The CDR3 totals 14 residues. The full variable domain, in which reference TRBV11-3 and TRBJ2-2 provide the parts outside the CDR3, is EAGVVQSPRYKIIEKKQPVAFWCNPISGHNTLYWYLQNLGQGPELLIRYENEEAVDDSQLPKDRFSAERLKGVDSTLKIQPAELGDSAVYLCASSWDRYTGELFFGEGSRLTVL.

Many counts were recorded for this clonotype. The chain recombines TRBV12-3 or TRBV12-4 with TRBJ1-1; D ambiguous. This CDR3 region has 10 residues. The V and J ends lost 10 bases and 2 bases respectively, with 5 bases between them. CDR3 in amino acids: CATANTEAFF. The CDR3 coding sequence is TGTGCCACCGCTAACACTGAAGCTTTCTTT.

This clonotype was seen more than once but under ten times. The V gene is TRBV7-6, the J gene TRBJ2-2, with D perhaps assigned TRBD1 or TRBD2 (6 bases each). The CDR3 is 14 amino acids. With 2 bases removed from V and 10 bases from J, the gap between germline ends came to 14 bases. Germline lookup yields CDR1 SGHVS and CDR2 FNYEAQ. The CDR3 protein is CASSLLGGSEELFF. CDR3 DNA: TGTGCCAGCAGCTTACTGGGGGGCAGTGAGGAGCTGTTTTTT.

In this sample, this clonotype turned up a few times. The chain links TRBV5-6 to TRBJ2-1; D is unresolved. Trimming took off 0 bases at V and 7 bases at J, with 8 bases between the two ends. The CDR3 consists of 13 residues. Looked up from germline, CDR1 is SGHDT and CDR2 is YYEEEE. For the CDR3, the DNA is TGTGCCAGCAGCTTGGGGCTAAAGAATGAGCAGTTCTTC. Residues: CASSLGLKNEQFF.

Worth noting for this clonotype: The conserved phenylalanine or tryptophan is not found at the CDR3 terminus, so this likely reflects a read error. The chain is built from TRBV19 and TRBJ2-3; D is unclear. Trimming left V 4 bases short and J 2 bases short, with 7 bases between. From germline, CDR1 is LNHDA and CDR2 SQIVND (reference sequence). The CDR3 has 13 residues. The CDR3 DNA reads as TGTGCCAGTAGTAAACAGTCCACAGATACGCAGTATATT. Its translation is CASSKQSTDTQYI.

This rearrangement joins TRBV7-7 to TRBJ2-5; D might be TRBD1 (6 bases). Germline V gives CDR1 SSHAT, CDR2 FNYEAQ (reference sequence). There are 13 residues in the CDR3. In DNA, the CDR3 is TGTGCTACCCCCGGACAGCAAGATGAGACCCAGTACTTC. It yields the protein CATPGQQDETQYF.

The table lists this clonotype with a few counts. Being one base from a much bigger clone, this may be a read error. The chain recombines TRBV7-2 with TRBJ2-1, with 11 bases identical to TRBD2. Germline V lookup: CDR1 SGHTA, CDR2 FQGNSA. The CDR3 loop spans 15 amino acids. The CDR3 region is CANSSLAGDNNEQFF. Written as DNA, the CDR3 is TGTGCCAACAGCTCACTAGCGGGGGACAACAATGAGCAGTTCTTC.

The chain couples TRBV20-1 to TRBJ2-7; D is possibly TRBD2 (7 bases). V was clipped by 5 bases and J by 2 bases, with 13 bases between them. The CDR3 has 13 residues. Per the germline V gene, CDR1 is DFQATT and CDR2 is SNEGSKA (reference sequence). The CDR3 coding sequence is TGCAGTGCTGGGGGGGGCAGAGCCTACGAGCAGTACTTC. This sequence encodes CSAGGGRAYEQYF.

This chain connects TRBV7-9 to TRBJ2-3, with TRBD2 identical over 7 bases. The length of the CDR3 is 17 residues. After removal of 5 bases from V and 2 bases from J, the junction contained 13 bases not matched to a gene. Germline values: CDR1 SEHNR, CDR2 FQNEAQ (reference sequence). CDR3 residues: CASSPRVAGPLTDTQYF. CDR3 in DNA: TGTGCCAGCAGCCCCCGGGTAGCGGGTCCCCTCACAGATACGCAGTATTTT.

The chain couples TRBV4-2 to TRBJ2-3; 9 bases align to TRBD2. From germline, CDR1 is LGHNA and CDR2 YNFKEQ. The J segment lost 7 bases and the V segment lost 1 base, leaving 12 bases of the junction unmatched. The CDR3 covers 17 residues. CDR3 nucleotide sequence: TGTGCCAGCAGCCAAGGGAGCCGCGGGGGGGCCATTCATACGCAGTATTTT. This codes for CASSQGSRGGAIHTQYF.

This clonotype was counted only a few times. The chain couples TRBV2 to TRBJ1-5, with TRBD1 as a possible D gene (6 bases). The length of the CDR3 is 15 residues. The V end was cut by 7 bases, the J end by 4 bases, with 17 bases between. CDR1 SNHLY and CDR2 FYNNEI come from the germline V gene. The CDR3, as DNA: TGTGCCAGCAAACAGCGTAGGGGGGGAAATCAGCCCCAGCATTTT. It codes for CASKQRRGGNQPQHF.

This clonotype was detected a few times. J is TRBJ2-7 and V is TRBV6-2 or TRBV6-3, with TRBD1 as a possible D gene (5 bases). The CDR3 spans 14 residues. The V end was cut by 2 bases, the J end by 2 bases, with 10 bases between. Germline assignment: CDR1 MNHEY and CDR2 SVGEGT. The CDR3 sequence is CASSYGASAYEQYF. The CDR3 DNA sequence: TGTGCCAGCAGTTACGGGGCATCAGCCTACGAGCAGTACTTC.

V is TRBV4-3 and J is TRBJ2-5; 9 nucleotides align to TRBD1. Germline V gene data show CDR1 as LGHNA and CDR2 as YSLEER. The CDR3 covers 15 residues. V lost 3 bases to trimming and J lost 5 bases; unmatched junction nucleotides: 7. The CDR3 bases are TGCGCCAGCAGCCACTATACAGGGGGCCGCGAGACCCAGTACTTC. This gives the protein CASSHYTGGRETQYF.

This clonotype has a handful of counts. The gene calls are TRBV27 and TRBJ1-4; no definite D call. The V gene's germline CDR1 is MNHEY and CDR2 SMNVEV (reference sequence). The CDR3 length is 8 residues. Here the CDR3 DNA reads TGTGGCCGTGAAAAACTGTTTTTT. Protein: CGREKLFF.

This clonotype was observed a few times. The chain joins TRBV7-6 to TRBJ2-1, with TRBD2 matching over 10 bases. Per the germline V gene, CDR1 is SGHVS and CDR2 is FNYEAQ. The CDR3 is 15 residues long. V shed 4 bases and J 2 bases; nucleotides not matched to a gene: 2. As DNA, the CDR3 is TGTGCCAGCAGCTGGAGCGGGGGGGCCTACAATGAGCAGTTCTTC. It codes for CASSWSGGAYNEQFF.

V is TRBV6-4 and J is TRBJ1-2, with 8 nucleotides matching TRBD1. The V and J ends lost 2 bases and 3 bases, in that order; junction bases with no gene match: 2. Germline CDR1 MRHNA, CDR2 SNTAGT. The CDR3 extends over 14 amino acids. The CDR3 nucleotides are TGTGCCAGCAGTGACCAGGGGGCGGACTATGGCTACACCTTC. Protein: CASSDQGADYGYTF.